These 8 T cell receptor beta chains were sequenced from one sample in a study of T cells in tuberculosis. Using immunoSEQ multiplex PCR, the repertoire was profiled, and TCRdb retains in-frame clones only, with some absent. The data show fewer than 35,000 clones, around 95% seen once. The sample consisted of PBMCs. The receptors stem from a donor aged 10 to 29 with latent tuberculosis or without tuberculosis infection.

The CDR3 protein is CASSLSPGSGSYEQYF. CDR3 sequence (DNA): TGTGCCAGCAGTTTATCTCCGGGTAGCGGATCCTACGAGCAGTACTTC. The chain couples TRBV27 to TRBJ2-7, with D perhaps matching TRBD2 (6 bases). The CDR3 has 16 amino acids. The germline V gene has CDR1 MNHEY and CDR2 SMNVEV (reference sequence). Trimming cost V 0 bases and J 1 base, with 13 bases left between them.

The rearrangement links TRBV29-1 to TRBJ2-1, with D maybe TRBD1 (5 bases). CDR3 length: 12 amino acids. V was trimmed by 1 base and J by 8 bases, leaving 9 bases between them. Germline-derived CDR1 and CDR2 are SQVTM and ANQGSEA. CDR3 in amino acids: CSVEGRVDEQFF. The DNA for the CDR3 is TGCAGCGTTGAAGGCAGGGTCGATGAGCAGTTCTTC.

The chain's CDR3 is CASSSRQGSYEQYF. The CDR3 nucleotides read TGTGCCAGCAGTTCGAGACAGGGAAGTTACGAGCAGTACTTC. The V gene is TRBV6-5, the J gene TRBJ2-7; 7 positions agree with TRBD1. There are 14 residues in the CDR3. Germline V gene sequence: CDR1 MNHEY, CDR2 SVGAGI. The V segment lost 4 bases and the J segment 4 bases; nucleotides outside the gene matches: 7.

The V call is TRBV19, the J call TRBJ2-1; 10 bases map to TRBD1. CDR1 and CDR2 (germline): LNHDA, SQIVND (reference sequence). The CDR3 length is 14 residues. Trimming cost V 6 bases and J 7 bases; bases outside gene matches: 6. The DNA for the CDR3 is TGTGCCAGTAGGACAGGGGGCTCGTTAAATGAGCAGTTCTTC. This gives the protein CASRTGGSLNEQFF.

The genes are TRBV2 and TRBJ1-3, with D maybe TRBD1 (5 bases). CDR1 SNHLY and CDR2 FYNNEI come from the germline V gene. Between the trimmed V and J ends, which lost 7 bases and 0 bases, there was a span of 16 bases. The CDR3 runs to 16 residues. DNA for the CDR3: TGTGCCAGCACCCTAGGTGGGGACTACTCTGGAAACACCATATATTTT. Translating it yields CASTLGGDYSGNTIYF.

This rearrangement joins TRBV7-3 to TRBJ2-7; maybe TRBD2 (6 bases). V lost 4 bases and J 5 bases, leaving 12 bases between the germline ends. The length of the CDR3 is 13 residues. Germline CDR1 and CDR2: SGHTA and FQGTGA. The CDR3, as DNA: TGTGCCAGCAGCTCCCAGGCGGGGAACGAGCAGTACTTC. Protein: CASSSQAGNEQYF.

The rearrangement links TRBV7-2 to TRBJ2-3; possible D gene TRBD1, 5 bases. Germline V gene sequence: CDR1 SGHTA, CDR2 FQGNSA. Trimming pared 3 bases from V and 2 bases from J, leaving 9 bases between. This CDR3 is built from 14 residues. The CDR3 region has the DNA TGTGCCAGCAGCTTTAGGGGCTCCACAGATACGCAGTATTTT. The encoded protein is CASSFRGSTDTQYF.

The rearrangement links TRBV11-2 to TRBJ1-6; D not resolved. V lost 2 bases, J lost 9 bases, and 17 bases lay in between. The CDR3 has 16 amino acids. From germline, CDR1 is SGHAT and CDR2 FQNNGV. The DNA for the CDR3 is TGTGCCAGCAGCTTATCACTGGGCCTAAGACGTTCACCCCTCCACTTT. Translating gives CASSLSLGLRRSPLHF.